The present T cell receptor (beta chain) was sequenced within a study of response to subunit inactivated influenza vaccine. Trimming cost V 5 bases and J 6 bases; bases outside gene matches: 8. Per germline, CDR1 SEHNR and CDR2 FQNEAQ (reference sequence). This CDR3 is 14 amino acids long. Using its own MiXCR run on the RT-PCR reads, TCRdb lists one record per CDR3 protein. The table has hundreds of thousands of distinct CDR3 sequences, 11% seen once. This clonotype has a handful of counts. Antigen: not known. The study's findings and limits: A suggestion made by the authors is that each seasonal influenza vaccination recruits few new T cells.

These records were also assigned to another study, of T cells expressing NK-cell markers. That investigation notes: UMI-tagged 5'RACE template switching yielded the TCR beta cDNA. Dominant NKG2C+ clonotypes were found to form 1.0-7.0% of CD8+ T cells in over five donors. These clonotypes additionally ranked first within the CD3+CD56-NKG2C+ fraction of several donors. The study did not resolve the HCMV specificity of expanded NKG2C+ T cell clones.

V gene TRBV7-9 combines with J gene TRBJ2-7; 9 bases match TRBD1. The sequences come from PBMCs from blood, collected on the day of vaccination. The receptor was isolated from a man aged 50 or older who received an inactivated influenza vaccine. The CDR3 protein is CASSPRDRVVEQYF. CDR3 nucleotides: TGTGCCAGCAGCCCCCGGGACAGGGTAGTCGAGCAGTACTTC.